Listed here are 20 T cell receptor beta chains from one sample, sequenced in a study of CD8 T cells in Susac syndrome. Reverse transcription of about 0.45 to 1 ug RNA was carried out with random hexamers. A single record per CDR3 protein comes from TCRdb applying MiXCR to the immunoSEQ multiplex PCR reads. The sample contains around 280,000 distinct CDR3 sequences, about 88% of which appear only once. Sequencing was performed on CD8+ T cells from PBMCs. The receptors come from a human donor with multiple sclerosis.

The CDR3, as DNA: TGTGCCAGCAGTTTTAGGCTGCGGGAGGCCCGCCCGTTCTTC. As protein: CASSFRLREARPFF. The J gene is TRBJ2-1, the V gene TRBV28; 8 bases map to TRBD2. Trimming cost V 3 bases and J 15 bases; bases outside gene matches: 13. The germline V gene has CDR1 MDHEN and CDR2 SYDVKM. There are 14 residues in the CDR3. The full variable domain, its missing parts supplied by reference TRBV28 and TRBJ2-1, is DVKVTQSSRYLVKRTGEKVFLECVQDMDHENMFWYRQDPGLGLRLIYFSYDVKMKEKGDIPEGYSVSREKKERFSLILESASTNQTSMYLCASSFRLREARPFFGPGTRLTVL.

The V and J genes are TRBV19 and TRBJ2-1, with 10 bases aligning to TRBD2. V gave up 2 bases and J gave up 4 bases; unmatched junction bases: 5. This CDR3 region has 16 residues. Germline CDR1 reads LNHDA; CDR2 reads SQIVND (reference sequence). CDR3 region: CASSISWTSGYNEQFF. The CDR3 coding sequence is TGTGCCAGTAGTATAAGTTGGACTAGCGGTTACAATGAGCAGTTCTTC.

The chain links TRBV7-9 to TRBJ1-6, with D perhaps matching TRBD1 (5 bases). The V gene lost 5 bases and the J gene lost 7 bases, with 15 bases spanning the gap. The CDR3 extends over 15 amino acids. Germline V gene lookup returns CDR1 SEHNR and CDR2 FQNEAQ (reference sequence). The CDR3 coding sequence is TGTGCCAGCAGCACACTAACAGGTCCCAATTCACCCCTCCACTTT. Its protein is CASSTLTGPNSPLHF.

This sequence joins TRBV4-1 and TRBJ1-1; 7 nucleotides match TRBD1. The ends lost 5 bases at V and 1 base at J; junction bases unmatched: 10. Germline-derived CDR1 and CDR2 are MGHRA and YSYEKL. The CDR3 has 16 amino acids. The CDR3 DNA reads as TGCGCCAGCAGCTACACGACAGGGAGTGGGAACACTGAAGCTTTCTTT. Translation gives CASSYTTGSGNTEAFF.

This chain uses TRBV9 with TRBJ2-5, with D unresolved. This CDR3 spans 13 amino acids. Trimming removed 3 bases at V and 4 bases at J, with 10 bases between. Germline loops: CDR1 SGDLS, CDR2 YYNGEE. CDR3 region: CASSGSNRETQYF. The CDR3 DNA follows: TGTGCCAGCAGCGGATCAAATAGAGAGACCCAGTACTTC.

This rearrangement joins TRBV5-5 to TRBJ2-7; TRBD2 matches 11 bases. CDR1 SGHKS and CDR2 YYEKEE come from the germline V gene (reference sequence). Trimming cost V 4 bases and J 0 bases; bases outside gene matches: 3. The CDR3 loop spans 15 amino acids. CDR3 loop: CASSLGLADSYEQYF. In DNA, the CDR3 is TGTGCCAGCAGCCTGGGACTAGCGGACTCCTACGAGCAGTACTTC.

The chain employs TRBV9 and TRBJ2-5; D call uncertain. The CDR3 has 16 amino acids. V shed 0 bases and J shed 1 base, with 13 bases lying between them. Germline CDR1 reads SGDLS; CDR2 reads YYNGEE. CDR3 residues: CASSVEGGGSQETQYF. The DNA for the CDR3 is TGTGCCAGCAGCGTAGAGGGCGGCGGCAGCCAAGAGACCCAGTACTTC.

A remark on this clonotype: Lacking the conserved final phenylalanine or tryptophan, this CDR3 likely reflects a read error. The chain joins TRBV12-3 or TRBV12-4 to TRBJ2-7, with 8 positions matching TRBD1. Trimming removed 0 bases from V and 2 bases from J; junction bases left unmatched: 3. The CDR3 has 15 amino acids. The CDR3 spells CASSLADRVPYEQYS. DNA of the CDR3: TGTGCCAGCAGTTTAGCGGACAGGGTGCCCTACGAGCAGTACTCC.

Points on this clonotype: Mismatch with germline at one junction end may stem from a read error. CDR3 sequence: CASSDGLAPNFQYF. The CDR3 DNA follows: TGTGCTAGCAGCGACGGACTAGCGCCGAATTTCCAGTACTTC. The chain links TRBV7-7 to TRBJ2-5; 9 bases line up with TRBD2. The V gene's germline CDR1 is SSHAT and CDR2 FNYEAQ (reference sequence). The CDR3 has 14 amino acids.

This clonotype has only one observation. The CDR3 does not end in the conserved phenylalanine or tryptophan, so this is likely a read error. This sequence joins TRBV11-1 and TRBJ2-7; no clear D gene. Germline loops: CDR1 SGHAT, CDR2 FQDESV (reference sequence). This CDR3 spans 12 amino acids. V dropped 8 bases and J dropped 2 bases, with 10 bases sitting between them. The CDR3 is CASAVRTYEQYL. Here the CDR3 DNA reads TGTGCCAGCGCCGTCAGAACCTACGAGCAGTACCTC.

This clonotype was counted a few times. The chain recombines TRBV18 with TRBJ2-7; D may be TRBD1 (5 bases). Germline V lookup: CDR1 KGHSH, CDR2 LQKENI. V lost 0 bases and J 2 bases, leaving 11 bases between the germline ends. This CDR3 has 15 residues. CDR3 amino acids: CASSPPVQGPYEQYF. CDR3 bases: TGTGCCAGCTCACCACCGGTCCAGGGCCCCTACGAGCAGTACTTC.

This clonotype was observed once. J is TRBJ2-1 and V is TRBV29-1; 7 bases match TRBD2. The CDR3 runs 13 residues. Per the germline V gene, CDR1 is SQVTM and CDR2 is ANQGSEA. The trim removed 4 bases at V and 8 bases at J, leaving 8 bases unmatched. In DNA, the CDR3 is TGCAGCGTTGTGGGCGGGAGTATCTATGAGCAGTTCTTC. This sequence encodes CSVVGGSIYEQFF.

V is TRBV27 and J is TRBJ2-1, with 8 bases aligning to TRBD2. V trimming: 6 bases; J trimming: 10 bases; junction bases outside the gene matches: 11. Germline CDR1 is MNHEY and CDR2 is SMNVEV (reference sequence). CDR3 size: 14 residues. The DNA of the CDR3 is TGTGCCAGCAGCTCAGCGGGGGTCAGGGAGGAGCAGTTCTTC. Amino acid sequence: CASSSAGVREEQFF.

The sample holds a few counts of this clonotype. The chain is built from TRBV28 and TRBJ2-7; D is unresolved. Germline V CDR1 and CDR2: MDHEN, SYDVKM. V lost 6 bases and J 0 bases, leaving 12 bases between the germline ends. The CDR3 totals 14 residues. The CDR3 here is CASRFPGSSYEQYF. CDR3 coding DNA: TGTGCCAGCAGGTTCCCGGGCAGCTCCTACGAGCAGTACTTC.

This clonotype occurred once. The genes are TRBV9 and TRBJ1-2, with D tentatively TRBD1 (5 bases). Per germline, CDR1 SGDLS and CDR2 YYNGEE. The CDR3 length is 16 residues. Between the trimmed V and J ends, which lost 4 bases and 6 bases, there was a span of 22 bases. This chain's CDR3 is CASSHRRDPEGDGYTF. The CDR3 DNA sequence: TGTGCCAGCAGCCACCGCCGGGACCCCGAAGGAGATGGCTACACCTTC.

The chain carries TRBV29-1 and TRBJ1-2; possibly TRBD1 for D (5 bases). Germline assignment: CDR1 SQVTM and CDR2 ANQGSEA. Trimming took 2 bases from V and 4 from J, leaving 8 bases between them. The CDR3 loop spans 12 amino acids. CDR3: CSVETGIYGYTF. In DNA, the CDR3 is TGCAGCGTTGAAACAGGCATCTATGGCTACACCTTC.

This sequence joins TRBV2 and TRBJ2-5; 7 positions match TRBD2. There are 12 residues in the CDR3. Germline CDR1 is SNHLY and CDR2 is FYNNEI. The ends lost 11 bases at V and 5 bases at J; junction bases unmatched: 8. The CDR3 reads CARGGPRETQYF. The CDR3, as DNA: TGTGCCCGGGGAGGGCCTCGGGAGACCCAGTACTTC. Full variable domain (outside the CDR3, taken from reference TRBV2 and TRBJ2-5): EPEVTQTPSHQVTQMGQEVILRCVPISNHLYFYWYRQILGQKVEFLVSFYNNEISEKSEIFDDQFSVERPDGSNFTLKIRSTKLEDSAMYFCARGGPRETQYFGPGTRLLVL.

The chain couples TRBV28 to TRBJ2-5; unclear D gene. The germline CDR1 and CDR2 sequences are MDHEN and SYDVKM. Trimming took 3 bases from V and 6 from J, leaving 17 bases between them. The CDR3 covers 15 residues. The CDR3 here is CASSFPTRARKTQYF. The CDR3 coding sequence is TGTGCCAGCAGTTTCCCCACAAGGGCTCGGAAGACCCAGTACTTC.

V and J are TRBV7-9 and TRBJ2-5; no reliable D call. Germline assignment: CDR1 SEHNR and CDR2 FQNEAQ (reference sequence). This CDR3 has 15 residues. V was shortened by 0 bases and J by 5 bases, with 13 bases between the two germline ends. The CDR3 DNA is TGTGCCAGCAGCTTAGCGCTCCCGGGTGGGGAGACCCAGTACTTC. It specifies CASSLALPGGETQYF.

This rearrangement joins TRBV30 to TRBJ1-1; D remains unclear. Trimming removed 5 bases from V and 4 bases from J, with 11 bases in between. This CDR3 has 12 amino acids. Germline loops: CDR1 GTSNPN, CDR2 SVGIG (reference sequence). The CDR3 coding sequence is TGTGCCTGGGTTGCGGCCCGCACTGAAGCTTTCTTT. It is translated as CAWVAARTEAFF.